The next 22 T cell receptor beta chains were all read from a single sample in a study of T cells in women clearing cervical HPV infection (dated by TCRdb to the late 2010s). The library was built by means of the immunoSEQ multiplex PCR assay. TCRdb took this table from immuneACCESS and kept in-frame rearrangements with V and J called. Such tables lack part of the clones; where checked against another copy, unresolved V genes explain under half of the gap, and the rest is unexplained. This sample's table has entries for 25,000 to 30,000 clones. The biggest ten clones account for 15% to 20% of the sample. The sample comprised blood buffy coat. All receptors come from a woman aged 18 to 75 with a cervical HPV16 infection that either progressed to CIN3+ or cleared (not recorded which).

Turning to this clone: The read finishes 3 residues shy of the CDR3 end, and the germline J gene is used to complete it. This sequence joins TRBV5-4 and TRBJ1-2, with a tentative D call TRBD1 (5 bases). CDR3 length: 16 amino acids. The V and J ends lost 3 bases and 5 bases respectively, with 20 bases between them. The germline gives CDR1 SGHNT, CDR2 YYREEE (reference sequence). The CDR3 spells CASSSPRGSTPYGYTF. Partial CDR3 DNA: TGTGCCAGCAGCTCCCCGAGGGGATCAACCCCGTATGGC. Based on the CDR3 plus reference TRBV5-4 and TRBJ1-2, the full variable domain is ETGVTQSPTHLIKTRGQQVTLRCSSQSGHNTVSWYQQALGQGPQFIFQYYREEENGRGNFPPRFSGLQFPNYSSELNVNALELDDSALYLCASSSPRGSTPYGYTFGSGTRLTVV.

Concerning this clone itself: Sequencing ends 3 residues short of the CDR3 end; the germline J gene provides the rest. The J gene is TRBJ2-3, the V gene TRBV5-1; tentative D call: TRBD2 (5 bases). The germline CDR1 and CDR2 sequences are SGHRS and YFSETQ. The CDR3 is made up of 16 amino acids. Here the CDR3 reads CASSLGVDFSEGTQYF. Incomplete CDR3 DNA: TGCGCCAGCAGCTTGGGCGTTGACTTTAGCGAAGGGACG.

With regard to this clone: The read finishes 3 residues shy of the CDR3 end, and the germline J gene is used to complete it. The rearrangement joins TRBV10-2 to TRBJ2-5; perhaps TRBD2 as D (6 bases). Germline assignment: CDR1 WSHSY and CDR2 SAAADI. CDR3 length equals 13 residues. Trimming removed 4 bases from V and 3 bases from J, with 9 bases in between. CDR3 sequence: CASSVTRKETQYF. The DNA read from the CDR3 is TGCGCCAGCAGTGTGACTAGGAAAGAGACC.

Points on this clone: The read falls 3 residues short of the CDR3 end, and the missing part is taken from the germline J gene. V and J are TRBV20-1 and TRBJ1-3, with no clear D. Looked up from germline, CDR1 is DFQATT and CDR2 is SNEGSKA (reference sequence). V shed 0 bases and J shed 0 bases, with 9 bases lying between them. The CDR3 spans 15 residues. CDR3 DNA (partial): TGCAGTGCTAGAGATCCGGTTCGCTCTGGAAACACC. It translates to CSARDPVRSGNT. The entire CDR3 protein reads CSARDPVRSGNTIYF.

Turning to this clone: The sequence runs out 3 residues before the end of the CDR3; the remainder is reconstructed from the germline J gene. The chain links TRBV10-1 to TRBJ2-7, with D perhaps assigned TRBD1 or TRBD2 (6 bases each). Trimming took 5 bases from V and 4 from J, leaving 18 bases between them. The germline V gene encodes CDR1 WNHNN and CDR2 SYGVQD (reference sequence). The CDR3 has 15 residues. CDR3 loop: CASSLRRQGRYEQYF. CDR3 DNA (partial): TGCGCCAGCAGTCTGAGGAGGCAGGGGAGGTACGAG.

Regarding this clone: Read coverage stops 3 residues before the CDR3 terminus; the germline J gene supplies the remainder. V and J are TRBV11-1 and TRBJ2-3; maybe TRBD2 (5 bases). The CDR3 extends over 13 amino acids. CDR1 and CDR2 (germline): SGHAT, FQDESV (reference sequence). The part of the CDR3 DNA that was read is TGTGCCAGCAGCCTTGGGCTGAGAGGGACG. Protein product: CASSLGLRGT. The whole CDR3 reads CASSLGLRGTQYF.

In the case of this clone: The read gets to within 3 residues of the CDR3 end, and the germline J gene fills in the rest. The chain uses TRBV12-3 or TRBV12-4 and TRBJ2-5; 10 bases align to TRBD1. V lost 5 bases and J lost 3; bases outside the gene matches: 6. The CDR3 is 15 amino acids. CDR3 sequence reads: CASSRDGTGEETQYF. The CDR3 DNA, read in part, is TGTGCCAGCAGTCGAGACGGGACAGGGGAAGAGACC.

Points on this clone: The read terminates 3 residues before the CDR3 end, so the remaining end is supplied by the germline J gene. V is TRBV10-2 and J is TRBJ2-3; D uncertain. There are 11 residues in the CDR3. From germline, CDR1 is WSHSY and CDR2 SAAADI. V shed 2 bases and J shed 6 bases, with 3 bases lying between them. The part of the CDR3 DNA that was read is TGCGCCAGCAGTGAGCTGGATACG. This codes for CASSELDT. The complete CDR3 sequence is CASSELDTQYF.

About this clone itself: The CDR3 is cut off 3 residues early in the read; its end comes from the germline J gene. The chain links TRBV19 to TRBJ2-2; TRBD1 matches at 8 bases. This CDR3 is 15 amino acids long. Germline V gene lookup returns CDR1 LNHDA and CDR2 SQIVND (reference sequence). The V segment lost 3 bases and the J segment 4 bases; nucleotides outside the gene matches: 4. This CDR3 is CASSIWDRITGELFF. CDR3 bases read: TGTGCCAGTAGTATCTGGGACAGGATCACCGGGGAG.

With regard to this clone: The observed sequence ends 3 residues before the CDR3 terminus, with the missing tail filled in from the germline J gene. The J gene is TRBJ2-1, the V gene TRBV29-1, with 8 nucleotides matching TRBD1. Per the germline V gene, CDR1 is SQVTM and CDR2 is ANQGSEA. The length of the CDR3 is 14 residues. Trimming took 3 bases from V and 9 from J; bases not matched to a gene: 10. The CDR3 spells CSVDESPGGREQFF. The CDR3 bases that were read are TGCAGCGTTGATGAATCCCCAGGGGGCCGTGAG.

About this clone: The read is 3 residues too short to cover the CDR3 end, so that end is filled in from the germline J gene. This rearrangement joins TRBV30 to TRBJ2-2; 9 bases align to TRBD1. The CDR3 consists of 14 residues. Germline assignment: CDR1 GTSNPN and CDR2 SVGIG (reference sequence). The ends lost 1 base at V and 4 bases at J; junction bases unmatched: 1. The part of the CDR3 DNA that was read is TGTGCCTGGAGTGAGGGACAGGGCACCGGGGAG. This translates into CAWSEGQGTGE. In full, the CDR3 is CAWSEGQGTGELFF.

With regard to this clone: Read sequence stops 3 residues before the CDR3 end, and the germline J gene provides the missing end. The rearrangement joins TRBV7-2 to TRBJ1-2, with no clear D. Germline CDR1 reads SGHTA; CDR2 reads FQGNSA. The CDR3 covers 13 residues. CDR3: CASSLDGVGGYTF. CDR3 bases read: TGTGCCAGCAGCTTGGACGGGGTGGGAGGC. The full variable domain, its missing parts supplied by reference TRBV7-2 and TRBJ1-2, is GAGVSQSPSNKVTEKGKDVELRCDPISGHTALYWYRQSLGQGLEFLIYFQGNSAPDKSGLPSDRFSAERTGGSVSTLTIQRTQQEDSAVYLCASSLDGVGGYTFGSGTRLTVV.

Concerning this clone itself: The read ends 3 residues before the CDR3 terminus; that terminus is restored from the germline J gene. The chain carries TRBV7-3 and TRBJ2-2; D may match TRBD1 or TRBD2 (5 bases each). This CDR3 is built from 15 residues. The germline gives CDR1 SGHTA, CDR2 FQGTGA. Trimming removed 6 bases from V and 1 base from J, with 12 bases in between. CDR3 amino acids: CASRRGDLNTGELFF. The CDR3 bases that were read are TGTGCCAGCAGACGAGGGGATTTGAACACCGGGGAG.

Regarding this clone: The sequenced fragment ends 3 residues before the CDR3 boundary, so the rest is inferred from the germline J gene. The chain has TRBV19 and TRBJ1-2; D not certain. CDR1 is LNHDA and CDR2 is SQIVND in the germline V gene (reference sequence). This CDR3 region has 14 residues. The DNA read from the CDR3 is TGTGCCAGTAGTATAAAGGCAGGACTCGATACC. Encoded protein: CASSIKAGLDT. The entire CDR3 sequence reads CASSIKAGLDTYTF.

A note on this clone: The CDR3 end is not reached by the read, which stops 3 residues before it; the germline J gene fills it in. The V gene is TRBV12-3 or TRBV12-4, the J gene TRBJ2-3; D is uncertain. V lost 3 bases and J 6 bases, leaving 10 bases between the germline ends. This CDR3 spans 13 amino acids. The sequenced CDR3 bases are TGTGCCAGCAGTTTGGTCACAACCGATACG. Its protein is CASSLVTTDT. The full CDR3 reads CASSLVTTDTQYF.

As regards this clone: Read coverage stops 3 residues before the CDR3 terminus; the germline J gene supplies the remainder. The chain couples TRBV4-2 to TRBJ2-2; a weak D match, TRBD1 (6 bases). The CDR3 is 17 amino acids. V was trimmed by 0 bases and J by 3 bases, leaving 14 bases between them. CDR1 and CDR2 (germline): LGHNA, YNFKEQ. CDR3 loop: CASSQEHRDTYTGELFF. CDR3 DNA (partial): TGTGCCAGCAGCCAAGAACACCGGGACACCTACACCGGGGAG.

About this clone itself: One end of the junction is discordant with germline, which a read error may explain. The CDR3 is cut off 3 residues early in the read; its end comes from the germline J gene. This sample also contains other DNA sequences that code for the same CDR3. The chain couples TRBV19 to TRBJ1-3, with a tentative D call TRBD1 (6 bases). Germline V gene data show CDR1 as LNHDA and CDR2 as SQIVND (reference sequence). This CDR3 has 15 residues. CDR3 loop: CASSDRTGLANTIYF. CDR3 DNA (partial): TGTGCCAGTAGTGACCGAACAGGGCTGGCAAACACG.

Comments on this clone: The CDR3 is cut off 3 residues early in the read; its end comes from the germline J gene. The chain combines TRBV19 with TRBJ2-5; TRBD2 is a possible D gene (5 bases). The V end lost 10 bases, the J end lost 5 bases, and 14 bases lay between the germline ends. This CDR3 spans 12 amino acids. Germline loops: CDR1 LNHDA, CDR2 SQIVND (reference sequence). This CDR3 reads CATKPPGETQYF. The CDR3 bases that were read are TGTGCCACTAAACCACCGGGGGAGACC.

For this clone: The read terminates 3 residues before the CDR3 end, so the remaining end is supplied by the germline J gene. The chain carries TRBV19 and TRBJ1-6; 10 nucleotides line up with TRBD1. This CDR3 region has 16 residues. Germline-derived CDR1 and CDR2 are LNHDA and SQIVND (reference sequence). V trimming: 4 bases; J trimming: 3 bases; junction bases outside the gene matches: 3. The CDR3 DNA, read in part, is TGTGCCAGTAGTACGGACAGGGGGTTCTATAATTCACCC. Encoded protein: CASSTDRGFYNSP. The complete CDR3 sequence is CASSTDRGFYNSPLHF. Complete variable domain (other parts from reference TRBV19 and TRBJ1-6): DGGITQSPKYLFRKEGQNVTLSCEQNLNHDAMYWYRQDPGQGLRLIYYSQIVNDFQKGDIAEGYSVSREKKESFPLTVTSAQKNPTAFYLCASSTDRGFYNSPLHFGNGTRLTVT.

Of note for this clone: The CDR3 end is not reached by the read, which stops 3 residues before it; the germline J gene fills it in. V and J are TRBV6-4 and TRBJ2-3, with D possibly TRBD1 on 6 matching bases. CDR3 length: 14 residues. The V gene's germline CDR1 is MRHNA and CDR2 SNTAGT. Trimming cost V 2 bases and J 0 bases, with 6 bases left between them. The CDR3 DNA, read in part, is TGTGCCAGCAGTGACAGGGGGAGCACAGATACG. It encodes CASSDRGSTDT. The full-length CDR3 reads as CASSDRGSTDTQYF.

Concerning this clone: With the read ending 3 residues before the CDR3 end, the germline J gene is used to fill in that end. The gene calls are TRBV19 and TRBJ2-2, with a tentative D call TRBD1 (5 bases). CDR1 and CDR2 (germline): LNHDA, SQIVND (reference sequence). The length of the CDR3 is 14 residues. The DNA read from the CDR3 is TGTGCCAGTAGGCCCCAGGGTTATAATTCACCG. Translating it yields CASRPQGYNSP. The entire CDR3 protein is CASRPQGYNSPLFF.

A note on this clone: Read sequence stops 3 residues before the CDR3 end, and the germline J gene provides the missing end. J is TRBJ2-7 and V is TRBV7-2; tentatively, D is TRBD2 (6 bases). CDR3 length: 14 residues. The V gene lost 1 base and the J gene lost 3 bases, with 10 bases spanning the gap. Germline V CDR1 and CDR2: SGHTA, FQGNSA. The part of the CDR3 DNA that was read is TGTGCCAGCAGCTTAGGGGACTTATACTACGAG. Protein: CASSLGDLYYE. The whole CDR3 protein is CASSLGDLYYEQYF.